This entry concerns a single T cell receptor beta chain. No antigen is known for it. At one end, the junction sequence differs from germline, possibly due to a read error. This record comes from a study of cytomegalovirus exposure and HLA in healthy donors. The study's findings and limits: In a later analysis, TCR beta V- and J-gene trimming showed a link to a missense DCLRE1C variant. Both high specificity and high sensitivity reportedly marked the classifier's diagnosis of cytomegalovirus status.

The PCR was carried out with 60 Vbeta primers and 13 Jbeta primers. Some clones are missing from TCRdb's copy, which holds only in-frame ones; the method was immunoSEQ multiplex PCR. The sample has 170,000 or so clones, just under 80% seen once. This CDR3 region has 16 residues. Germline V gives CDR1 SEHNR, CDR2 FQNEAQ (reference sequence). What was sequenced was PBMCs. The chain recombines TRBV7-9 with TRBJ1-5; D may be TRBD1 (6 bases). The sequence came from a woman between 45 and 60 years old in good health and CMV-seropositive. CDR3 nucleotide sequence: TGTTCCAGCAGCTTAGGGTCAGGGGTAACCGGCCAGCCCCAGCATTTT. Its translation is CSSSLGSGVTGQPQHF.